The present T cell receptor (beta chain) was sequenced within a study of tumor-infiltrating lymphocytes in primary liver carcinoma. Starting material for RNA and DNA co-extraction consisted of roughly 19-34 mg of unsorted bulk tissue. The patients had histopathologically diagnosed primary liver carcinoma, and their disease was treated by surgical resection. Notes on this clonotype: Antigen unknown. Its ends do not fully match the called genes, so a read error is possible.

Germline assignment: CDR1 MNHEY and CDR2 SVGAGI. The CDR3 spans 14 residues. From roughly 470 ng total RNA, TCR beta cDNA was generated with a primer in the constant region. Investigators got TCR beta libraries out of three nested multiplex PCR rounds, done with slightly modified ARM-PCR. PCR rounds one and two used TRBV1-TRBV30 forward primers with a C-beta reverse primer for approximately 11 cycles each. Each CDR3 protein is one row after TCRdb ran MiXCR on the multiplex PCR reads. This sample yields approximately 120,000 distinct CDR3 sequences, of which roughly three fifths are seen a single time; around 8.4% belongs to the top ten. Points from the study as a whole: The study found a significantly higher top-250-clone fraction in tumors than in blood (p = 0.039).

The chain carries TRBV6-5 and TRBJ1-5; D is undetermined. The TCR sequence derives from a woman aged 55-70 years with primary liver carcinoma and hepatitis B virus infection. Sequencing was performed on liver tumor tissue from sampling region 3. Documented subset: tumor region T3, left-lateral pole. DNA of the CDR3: TGCGCCAGCAGTTATGGGGAAGTGGGTCAGCCCCAGCATTTT. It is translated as CASSYGEVGQPQHF.